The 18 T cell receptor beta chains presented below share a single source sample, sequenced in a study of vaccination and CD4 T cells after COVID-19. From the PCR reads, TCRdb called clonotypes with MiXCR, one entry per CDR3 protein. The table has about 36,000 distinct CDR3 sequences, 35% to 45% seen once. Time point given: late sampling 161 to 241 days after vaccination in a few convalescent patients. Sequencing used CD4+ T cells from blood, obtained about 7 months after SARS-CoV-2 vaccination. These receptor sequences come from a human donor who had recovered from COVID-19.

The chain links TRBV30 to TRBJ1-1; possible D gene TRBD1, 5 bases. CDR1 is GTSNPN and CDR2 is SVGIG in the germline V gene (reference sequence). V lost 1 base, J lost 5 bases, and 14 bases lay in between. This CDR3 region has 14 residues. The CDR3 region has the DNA TGTGCCTGGAGTGGACTCAGGGTCGGTACTGAAGCTTTCTTT. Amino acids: CAWSGLRVGTEAFF.

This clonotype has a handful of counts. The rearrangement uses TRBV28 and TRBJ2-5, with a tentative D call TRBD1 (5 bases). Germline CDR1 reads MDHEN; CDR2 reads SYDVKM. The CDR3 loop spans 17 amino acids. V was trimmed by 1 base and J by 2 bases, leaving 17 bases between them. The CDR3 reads CASSLFFARATQETQYF. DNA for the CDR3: TGTGCCAGCAGTTTATTTTTCGCCAGGGCTACACAAGAGACCCAGTACTTC.

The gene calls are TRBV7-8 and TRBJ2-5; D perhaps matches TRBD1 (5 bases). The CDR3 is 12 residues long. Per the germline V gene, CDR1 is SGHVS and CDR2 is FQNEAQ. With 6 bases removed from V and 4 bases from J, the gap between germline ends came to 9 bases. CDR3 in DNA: TGTGCCAGCAGGGGGCAGGGAGAGACCCAGTACTTC. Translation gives CASRGQGETQYF.

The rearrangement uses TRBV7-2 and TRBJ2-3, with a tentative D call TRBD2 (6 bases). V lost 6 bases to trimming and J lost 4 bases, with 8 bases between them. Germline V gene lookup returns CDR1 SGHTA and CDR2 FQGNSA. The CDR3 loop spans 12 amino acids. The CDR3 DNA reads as TGTGCCAGCAGTCGACTAGCAGATACGCAGTATTTT. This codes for CASSRLADTQYF.

CDR3 coding DNA: TGTGCCAGTAGTATATTCGGGGAGTGGGGATCTACTGGCAATGAGCAGTTCTTC. Amino acid sequence: CASSIFGEWGSTGNEQFF. The gene calls are TRBV19 and TRBJ2-1, with D possibly matching TRBD2 (5 bases). The CDR3 sequence is 18 residues long. The germline CDR1 and CDR2 sequences are LNHDA and SQIVND (reference sequence). Trimming shortened V by 2 bases and J by 6 bases, and 23 bases separated the two germline ends.

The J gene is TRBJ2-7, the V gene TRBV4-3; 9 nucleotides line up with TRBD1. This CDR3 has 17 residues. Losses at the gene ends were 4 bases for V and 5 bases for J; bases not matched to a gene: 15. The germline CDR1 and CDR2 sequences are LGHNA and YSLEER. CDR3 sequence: CASSRDSGTGTRNEQYF. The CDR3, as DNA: TGCGCCAGCAGCCGAGACTCCGGGACAGGGACGAGGAACGAGCAGTACTTC.

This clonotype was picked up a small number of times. The CDR3 DNA reads as TGTGCCAGCAGTACCCTAGCGGGAGCCTACCACGAGCAGTACTTC. It specifies CASSTLAGAYHEQYF. The V and J genes are TRBV27 and TRBJ2-7; 10 bases map to TRBD2. Germline assignment: CDR1 MNHEY and CDR2 SMNVEV (reference sequence). With V trimmed by 5 bases and J by 5 bases, 9 bases remained unmatched. This CDR3 contains 15 residues.

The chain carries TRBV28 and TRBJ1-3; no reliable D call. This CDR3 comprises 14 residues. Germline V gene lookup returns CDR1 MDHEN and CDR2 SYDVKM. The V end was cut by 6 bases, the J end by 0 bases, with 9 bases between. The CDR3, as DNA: TGTGCCAGCAGCACCAGGAGCTCTGGAAACACCATATATTTT. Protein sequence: CASSTRSSGNTIYF.

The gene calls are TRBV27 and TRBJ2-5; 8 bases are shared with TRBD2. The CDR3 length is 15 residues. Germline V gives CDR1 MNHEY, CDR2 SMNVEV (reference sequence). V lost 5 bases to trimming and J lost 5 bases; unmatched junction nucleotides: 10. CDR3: CASSPTSVGGETQYF. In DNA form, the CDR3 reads TGTGCCAGCAGTCCGACTAGCGTCGGGGGGGAGACCCAGTACTTC.

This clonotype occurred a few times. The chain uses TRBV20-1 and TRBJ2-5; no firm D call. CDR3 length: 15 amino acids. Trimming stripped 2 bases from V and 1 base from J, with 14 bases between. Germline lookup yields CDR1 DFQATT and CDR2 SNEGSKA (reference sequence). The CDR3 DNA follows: TGCAGTGCTAGATCGAACCGAGACGGCCAAGAGACCCAGTACTTC. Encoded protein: CSARSNRDGQETQYF.

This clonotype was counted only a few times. The CDR3 region is CAIRDRSETQYF. In nucleotides, the CDR3 is TGTGCCATCAGAGACCGCTCAGAGACCCAGTACTTC. V gene TRBV10-3 combines with J gene TRBJ2-5; D ambiguous. Looked up from germline, CDR1 is ENHRY and CDR2 is SYGVKD. The CDR3 is 12 residues long. Trimming removed 6 bases from V and 4 bases from J, with 9 bases in between.

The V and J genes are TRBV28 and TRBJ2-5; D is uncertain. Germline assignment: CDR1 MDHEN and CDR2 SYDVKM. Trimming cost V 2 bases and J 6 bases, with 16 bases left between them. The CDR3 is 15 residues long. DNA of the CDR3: TGTGCCAGCAGTTTAAAAGCGTCAGACCTACAGACCCAGTACTTC. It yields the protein CASSLKASDLQTQYF.

DNA of the CDR3: TGCGCCAGCAGCACCACCGGACAGCCGCAAGAGACCCAGTACTTC. It encodes CASSTTGQPQETQYF. This chain joins TRBV5-1 and TRBJ2-5, with a tentative D call TRBD1 (6 bases). CDR3 length: 15 residues. V lost 4 bases and J 2 bases, leaving 15 bases between the germline ends. Germline V CDR1 and CDR2: SGHRS, YFSETQ. Variable domain in full (rest from reference TRBV5-1 and TRBJ2-5): KAGVTQTPRYLIKTRGQQVTLSCSPISGHRSVSWYQQTPGQGLQFLFEYFSETQRNKGNFPGRFSGRQFSNSRSEMNVSTLELGDSALYLCASSTTGQPQETQYFGPGTRLLVL.

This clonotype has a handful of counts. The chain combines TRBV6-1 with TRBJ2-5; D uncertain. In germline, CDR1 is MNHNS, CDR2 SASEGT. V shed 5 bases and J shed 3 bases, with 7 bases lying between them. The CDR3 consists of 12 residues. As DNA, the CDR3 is TGTGCCAGCAGTAATGGAGAAGAGACCCAGTACTTC. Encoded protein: CASSNGEETQYF.

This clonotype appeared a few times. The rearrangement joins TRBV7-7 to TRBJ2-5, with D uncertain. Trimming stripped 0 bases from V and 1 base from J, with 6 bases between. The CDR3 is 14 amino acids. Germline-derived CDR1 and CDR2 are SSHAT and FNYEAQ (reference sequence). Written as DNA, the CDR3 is TGTGCCAGCAGCTTAGCAGGCACCCAAGAGACCCAGTACTTC. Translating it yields CASSLAGTQETQYF.

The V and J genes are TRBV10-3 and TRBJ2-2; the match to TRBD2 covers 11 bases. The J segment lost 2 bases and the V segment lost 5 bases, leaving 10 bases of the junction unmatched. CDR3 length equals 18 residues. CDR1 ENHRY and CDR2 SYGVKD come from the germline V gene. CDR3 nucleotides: TGTGCCATCAGTCGTAGCGGGAGGGGAGGAGCAAACACCGGGGAGCTGTTTTTT. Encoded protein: CAISRSGRGGANTGELFF.

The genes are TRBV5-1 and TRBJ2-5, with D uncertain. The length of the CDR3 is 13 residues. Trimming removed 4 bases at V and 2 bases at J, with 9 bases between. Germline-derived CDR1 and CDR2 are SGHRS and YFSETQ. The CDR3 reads CASSPGPQETQYF. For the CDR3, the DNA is TGCGCCAGCAGCCCAGGACCTCAAGAGACCCAGTACTTC.

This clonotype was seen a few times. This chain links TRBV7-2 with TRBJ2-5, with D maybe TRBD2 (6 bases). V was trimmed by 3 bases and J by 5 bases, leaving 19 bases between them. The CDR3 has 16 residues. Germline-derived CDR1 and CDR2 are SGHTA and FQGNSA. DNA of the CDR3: TGTGCCAGCAGCTTGTCTCGTCCGGCCGGGAGTGAGACCCAGTACTTC. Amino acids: CASSLSRPAGSETQYF.